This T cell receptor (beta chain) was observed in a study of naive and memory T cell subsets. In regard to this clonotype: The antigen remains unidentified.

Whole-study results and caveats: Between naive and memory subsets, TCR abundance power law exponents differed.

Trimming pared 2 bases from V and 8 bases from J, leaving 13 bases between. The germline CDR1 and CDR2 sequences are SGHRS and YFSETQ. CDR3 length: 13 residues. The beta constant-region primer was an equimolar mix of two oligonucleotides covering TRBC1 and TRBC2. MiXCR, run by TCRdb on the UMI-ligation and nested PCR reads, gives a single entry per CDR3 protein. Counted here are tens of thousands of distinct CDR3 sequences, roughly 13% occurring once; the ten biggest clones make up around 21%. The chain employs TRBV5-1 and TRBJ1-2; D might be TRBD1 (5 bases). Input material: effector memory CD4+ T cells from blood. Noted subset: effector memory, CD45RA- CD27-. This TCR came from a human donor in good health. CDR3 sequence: CASSFPGKMGYTF. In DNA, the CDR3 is TGCGCCAGCAGCTTTCCAGGGAAAATGGGCTACACCTTC.